A selection of T cell receptor beta chains follows, all from one sample in a study of response to subunit inactivated influenza vaccine. TCRdb reanalysed the RT-PCR reads using MiXCR and keeps one entry per CDR3 protein. Of a few hundred thousand distinct CDR3 sequences in the sample, around 20% were seen once. The sequences come from PBMCs from blood, collected approximately 20 months after vaccination. These receptors all stem from a man aged 45 to 70 who received an inactivated influenza vaccine. Each CDR3 is given with its conserved first and last residue. Each record gives: J gene, clone size, V gene, D gene, CDR3 protein, CDR3 DNA. D genes are given only for firm matches. Where a row states a size, it is once, few, many or the class of an expanded clone; other rows omit it.

>TRBJ1-4|NA|TRBV27|NA
CASTDIYSTNEKLFF
TGTGCCAGCACTGACATCTACTCAACTAATGAAAAACTGTTTTTT
>TRBJ2-7|NA|TRBV20-1|TRBD2
CSAPARLAGVVDEQYF
TGCAGTGCCCCGGCCCGACTAGCGGGGGTTGTCGACGAGCAGTACTTC
>TRBJ1-5|many|TRBV7-9|NA
CASSREGGADSNQPQHF
TGTGCCAGCAGCCGTGAAGGGGGGGCAGATAGCAATCAGCCCCAGCATTTT
>TRBJ2-2|few|TRBV7-9|TRBD1
CASRSGQTGELFF
TGTGCCAGCAGGTCGGGACAGACCGGGGAGCTGTTTTTT
>TRBJ2-7|NA|TRBV3-1|TRBD2
CASSQGGGLEQYF
TGTGCCAGCAGCCAAGGCGGGGGGTTGGAGCAGTACTTC
>TRBJ1-1|NA|TRBV7-9|TRBD1
CASSQDRARNTEAFF
TGTGCCAGCAGCCAGGACAGGGCCAGGAACACTGAAGCTTTCTTT
>TRBJ1-1|NA|TRBV29-1|NA
CSARTAWDTEAFF
TGCAGCGCCAGGACGGCCTGGGACACTGAAGCTTTCTTT
>TRBJ1-1|few|TRBV30|NA
CAWSRTEGNTEAFF
TGTGCCTGGAGTAGAACCGAAGGGAACACTGAAGCTTTCTTT
>TRBJ2-7|few|TRBV18|NA
CASSPRANTGEQYF
TGTGCCAGCTCACCCAGAGCAAACACGGGCGAGCAGTACTTC
>TRBJ1-1|few|TRBV7-2|TRBD1
CASSLRTGGSTEAFF
TGTGCCAGCAGCTTACGGACAGGGGGGAGCACTGAAGCTTTCTTT
>TRBJ2-3|NA|TRBV28|NA
CASSLLEFRTDTQYF
TGTGCCAGCAGTTTATTGGAGTTTCGCACAGATACGCAGTATTTT
>TRBJ2-7|NA|TRBV3-1|NA
CASSQVVGVEQYF
TGTGCCAGCAGCCAAGTTGTCGGGGTCGAGCAGTACTTC
>TRBJ2-3|few|TRBV3-1|TRBD2
CASSQDFLAGSTDTQYF
TGTGCCAGCAGCCAAGATTTCCTAGCGGGAAGCACAGATACGCAGTATTTT
>TRBJ1-1|NA|TRBV6-1|NA
CASRAGGMNTEAFF
TGTGCCAGCAGGGCGGGTGGTATGAACACTGAAGCTTTCTTT
>TRBJ2-2|NA|TRBV12-3/TRBV12-4|NA
CASASTWPGTTPTNTGELFF
TGTGCCAGCGCTTCCACTTGGCCAGGAACCACCCCCACAAACACCGGGGAGCTGTTTTTT
>TRBJ1-2|NA|TRBV20-1|TRBD1
CSAETGYDRVNYGYTF
TGCAGTGCAGAAACCGGCTATGACAGGGTGAACTATGGCTACACTTTC
>TRBJ1-2|many|TRBV28|NA
CASSSEMLRTTF
TGTGCCAGCAGTTCTGAGATGTTGCGGACAACCTTC
>TRBJ2-1|NA|TRBV24-1|TRBD1
CATSDDGTGNEQFF
TGTGCCACCAGTGATGATGGGACAGGGAATGAGCAGTTCTTC
>TRBJ2-1|NA|TRBV3-1|NA
CASSQERLSYNEQFF
TGTGCCAGCAGCCAAGAGAGACTATCCTACAATGAGCAGTTCTTC
>TRBJ1-4|NA|TRBV30|NA
CAWSVLGPGSAEKLFF
TGTGCCTGGAGTGTTCTAGGACCCGGGAGCGCTGAAAAACTGTTTTTT
>TRBJ2-7|few|TRBV5-1|NA
CASSAQEWGVYEQYF
TGCGCCAGCAGCGCCCAGGAGTGGGGGGTATACGAGCAGTACTTC
>TRBJ1-1|NA|TRBV5-1|NA
CASSIAHLGTEAFF
TGCGCCAGCAGCATTGCCCATCTGGGCACTGAAGCTTTCTTT
>TRBJ1-1|many|TRBV4-2|NA
CASSQEKNTEAFF
TGTGCCAGCAGCCAAGAGAAGAACACTGAAGCTTTCTTT
>TRBJ2-1|NA|TRBV19|TRBD2
CASRLGTSDYNEQFF
TGTGCCAGTAGGTTGGGGACTAGCGACTACAATGAGCAGTTCTTC
>TRBJ1-1|NA|TRBV11-3|NA
CASSTSGVAEAFF
TGTGCCAGCAGCACATCAGGGGTCGCTGAAGCTTTCTTT
>TRBJ1-4|few|TRBV6-1|NA
CASSSGEGSGSEKLFF
TGTGCCAGCAGTAGCGGGGAAGGGAGTGGGAGTGAAAAACTGTTTTTT
>TRBJ2-7|NA|TRBV20-1|NA
CSASSGLAYEQYF
TGCAGTGCTAGCAGCGGCTTGGCCTACGAGCAGTACTTC
>TRBJ2-1|few|TRBV24-1|NA
CATSDPNPTDSPYNEQFF
TGTGCCACCAGTGATCCCAACCCAACCGATAGCCCCTACAATGAGCAGTTCTTC
>TRBJ2-3|NA|TRBV11-2|TRBD2
CASSFRLAGNTDTQYF
TGTGCCAGCAGCTTCCGACTAGCGGGGAACACAGATACGCAGTATTTT
>TRBJ2-2|few|TRBV5-5|NA
CASSLVASGELFF
TGTGCCAGCAGCTTGGTGGCTTCCGGGGAGCTGTTTTTT
>TRBJ1-5|few|TRBV3-1|TRBD1
CASSQAGTGSNQPQHF
TGTGCCAGCAGCCAAGCCGGGACAGGGAGCAATCAGCCCCAGCATTTT
>TRBJ1-1|few|TRBV12-3/TRBV12-4|NA
CASSLESPFGEAFF
TGTGCCAGCAGTTTAGAATCCCCCTTCGGTGAAGCTTTCTTT
>TRBJ1-6|NA|TRBV27|TRBD1
CASREPGTGFNSPLHF
TGTGCCAGCAGAGAACCCGGGACAGGTTTTAATTCACCCCTCCACTTT
>TRBJ1-5|many|TRBV28|TRBD1
CASSLLIPGTGGHQPQHF
TGTGCCAGCAGTTTACTGATACCGGGGACAGGGGGTCATCAGCCCCAGCATTTT
>TRBJ1-1|few|TRBV29-1|NA
CSVAGYAAFF
TGCAGCGTCGCAGGGTATGCGGCTTTCTTT
>TRBJ1-5|once|TRBV6-2/TRBV6-3|TRBD1
CASSRPGQGQPQHF
TGTGCCAGCAGTCGACCGGGACAGGGGCAGCCCCAGCATTTT
>TRBJ1-1|NA|TRBV2|NA
CASRTRGSMNTEAFF
TGTGCCAGCAGGACCCGGGGGAGCATGAACACTGAAGCTTTCTTT
>TRBJ2-3|many|TRBV5-1|NA
CASSPGPTDTQYF
TGTGCCAGCAGTCCCGGGCCCACAGATACGCAGTATTTT
>TRBJ2-1|NA|TRBV5-1|TRBD1
CASSLGQGTNEQFF
TGCGCCAGCAGCTTAGGACAGGGGACTAATGAGCAGTTCTTC
>TRBJ1-6|NA|TRBV6-1|TRBD1
CASSLLTGYNSPLHF
TGTGCCAGCAGTCTTCTGACAGGGTATAATTCACCCCTCCACTTT